These 10 T cell receptor beta chains share one sample of origin, sequenced in a study of blood T cell repertoires in COVID-19. Measured with immunoSEQ multiplex PCR; TCRdb has only the in-frame clones, and not every one. This table holds more than 65,000 clones, 75% to 90% found once. The sequencing sample was made of peripheral blood. The receptors were sampled from a man older than 75 with acute or convalescent COVID-19.

This clone was detected only once. The V gene is TRBV24-1, the J gene TRBJ2-7; 10 bases are a match to TRBD2. The junction had 0 bases not matched to a gene; V was cut back by 3 bases and J by 2 bases. Germline V gives CDR1 KGHDR, CDR2 SFDVKD. The CDR3 is 14 residues long. The CDR3 reads CATSDGTSAYEQYF. The CDR3 DNA reads as TGTGCCACCAGTGATGGGACTAGCGCCTACGAGCAGTACTTC.

As concerns this clone: A read error may account for a junction end that differs from germline. V is TRBV6-5 and J is TRBJ2-7; D gene ambiguous. Germline loops: CDR1 MNHEY, CDR2 SVGAGI. This CDR3 region has 10 residues. CDR3 sequence: CATSNGEQYF. The CDR3 DNA reads as TGTGCCACCAGTAACGGCGAGCAGTACTTC.

The V and J genes are TRBV19 and TRBJ1-2; D is unclear. The V gene lost 2 bases and the J gene lost 4 bases, with 20 bases spanning the gap. The CDR3 contains 17 residues. Looked up from germline, CDR1 is LNHDA and CDR2 is SQIVND (reference sequence). This CDR3 reads CASSISEGINPSYGYTF. The CDR3 DNA is TGTGCCAGTAGTATATCGGAGGGTATCAATCCCAGCTATGGCTACACCTTC.

The chain is built from TRBV7-9 and TRBJ2-5, with D perhaps matching TRBD1 (6 bases). Germline V gives CDR1 SEHNR, CDR2 FQNEAQ (reference sequence). V lost 1 base and J lost 4, with 16 bases in between. The CDR3 extends over 16 amino acids. This chain's CDR3 is CASSLVVGTIGETQYF. CDR3 nucleotide sequence: TGTGCCAGCAGCTTAGTAGTAGGGACAATAGGAGAGACCCAGTACTTC.

V and J are TRBV29-1 and TRBJ2-3, with TRBD1 identical over 9 bases. CDR3 length: 15 amino acids. The J segment lost 0 bases and the V segment lost 5 bases, leaving 6 bases of the junction unmatched. In germline, CDR1 is SQVTM, CDR2 ANQGSEA. In DNA, the CDR3 is TGCAGCGTTACCTTGACAGGGGGTAGCACAGATACGCAGTATTTT. This translates into CSVTLTGGSTDTQYF.

The sample holds a few counts of this clone. The V call is TRBV9, the J call TRBJ1-2; 9 nucleotides line up with TRBD1. The germline CDR1 and CDR2 sequences are SGDLS and YYNGEE. The trim removed 0 bases at V and 8 bases at J, leaving 11 bases unmatched. This CDR3 has 16 amino acids. The CDR3 sequence is CASSVGPRGQGAGYTF. Here the CDR3 DNA reads TGTGCCAGCAGCGTAGGTCCCAGGGGACAGGGTGCAGGCTACACCTTC.

The chain uses TRBV5-1 and TRBJ2-1; D might be TRBD1 (5 bases). Germline V gene sequence: CDR1 SGHRS, CDR2 YFSETQ. Trimming removed 4 bases at V and 2 bases at J, with 13 bases between. The length of the CDR3 is 15 residues. The CDR3 DNA follows: TGCGCCAGCAGCCCGGACACGGATCCCTACAATGAGCAGTTCTTC. Translated, it gives CASSPDTDPYNEQFF.

This chain connects TRBV5-1 to TRBJ1-2; a possible D gene is TRBD1 (5 bases). Germline V gives CDR1 SGHRS, CDR2 YFSETQ. The CDR3 runs 15 residues. V was clipped by 0 bases and J by 8 bases, with 17 bases between them. CDR3 protein: CASSLDRQAGGGYTF. The CDR3 coding sequence is TGCGCCAGCAGCTTGGATCGCCAGGCCGGGGGAGGCTACACCTTC.

The rearrangement links TRBV5-6 to TRBJ1-3, with D possibly being TRBD1 (5 bases). V was pared by 4 bases and J by 4 bases, with 15 bases between. This CDR3 region has 15 residues. The germline V gene encodes CDR1 SGHDT and CDR2 YYEEEE. The CDR3 DNA is TGTGCCAGCAGCCCAATTCCAGGGTCCGGAAACACCATATATTTT. It translates to CASSPIPGSGNTIYF.

V gene TRBV30 combines with J gene TRBJ2-2; D is unresolved. V lost 0 bases and J 0 bases, leaving 11 bases between the germline ends. Germline CDR1 GTSNPN, CDR2 SVGIG (reference sequence). The CDR3 sequence is 16 residues long. In nucleotides, the CDR3 is TGTGCCTGGAGTGTACTTGGCAGCGCGAACACCGGGGAGCTGTTTTTT. Translating it yields CAWSVLGSANTGELFF. The entire variable domain, with the rest obtained from reference TRBV30 and TRBJ2-2, is as follows: SQTIHQWPATLVQPVGSPLSLECTVEGTSNPNLYWYRQAAGRGLQLLFYSVGIGQISSEVPQNLSASRPQDRQFILSSKKLLLSDSGFYLCAWSVLGSANTGELFFGEGSRLTVL.